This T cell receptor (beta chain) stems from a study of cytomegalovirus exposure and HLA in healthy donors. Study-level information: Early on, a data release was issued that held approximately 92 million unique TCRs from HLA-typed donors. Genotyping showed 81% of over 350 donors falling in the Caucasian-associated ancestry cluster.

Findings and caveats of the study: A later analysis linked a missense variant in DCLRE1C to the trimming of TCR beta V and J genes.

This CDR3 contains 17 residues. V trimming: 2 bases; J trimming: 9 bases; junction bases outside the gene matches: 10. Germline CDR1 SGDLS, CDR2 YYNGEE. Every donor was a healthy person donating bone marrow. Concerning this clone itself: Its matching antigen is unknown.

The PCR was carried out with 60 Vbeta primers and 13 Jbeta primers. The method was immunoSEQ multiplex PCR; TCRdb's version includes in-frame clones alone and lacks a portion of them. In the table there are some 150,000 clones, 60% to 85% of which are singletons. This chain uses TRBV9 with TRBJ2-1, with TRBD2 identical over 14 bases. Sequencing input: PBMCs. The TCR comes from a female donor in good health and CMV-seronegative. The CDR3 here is CASSVRGLAGGMIEQFF. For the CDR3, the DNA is TGTGCCAGCAGCGTCCGAGGACTAGCGGGAGGTATGATTGAGCAGTTCTTC.